This T cell receptor (beta chain) was recorded in a study of T cell responses to AZD1222 COVID-19 vaccine. V was clipped by 5 bases and J by 4 bases; unmatched bases: 7. CDR1 and CDR2 from the germline V gene are SGHTA and FQGTGA. The CDR3 loop spans 15 amino acids. Using immunoSEQ multiplex PCR, the repertoire was profiled, and TCRdb retains in-frame clones only, with some absent. The table lists more than 130,000 clones, around nine tenths of them singletons. Study-level points and caveats: Among the donors, most were white British and more were female, and clonal diversity was possibly underestimated.

In the case of this clone: Antigen unknown.

The sample in question was peripheral blood, obtained on day 0 of AZD1222 vaccination. This receptor was obtained from an adult in good health. The rearrangement joins TRBV7-3 to TRBJ1-3, with 8 nucleotides matching TRBD1. For the CDR3, the DNA is TGTGCCAGCAGCCAGGGGACAGGTGGAGGAAACACCATATATTTT. Protein sequence: CASSQGTGGGNTIYF.